This T cell receptor beta chain was recorded in a study of blood T cells in healthy people across ages. After removal of 8 bases from V and 5 bases from J, the junction contained 8 bases not matched to a gene. CDR1 and CDR2 from the germline V gene are LNHDA and SQIVND (reference sequence). The CDR3 loop spans 15 amino acids. The use of a sample-barcoded 5' primer and a J-beta primer mix characterized a second PCR of about 7 to 12 cycles. All cDNA molecules were each tagged by a template-switch adaptor with 12 random nucleotides. TCRdb independently ran MiXCR on the 5' RACE reads; one entry per CDR3 protein. This sample yields 780,000 or so distinct CDR3 sequences, of which roughly 56% are seen a single time; roughly 26% belongs to the top ten. This clonotype was counted a single time.

This TCR was recovered from a man between 40 and 49 years old in good health. Sequenced sample: blood. The rearrangement links TRBV19 to TRBJ2-5; TRBD2 agrees at 13 bases. CDR3 coding DNA: TGTGCCAGTCCCAGGACTAGCGGGAGTGAGGAGACCCAGTACTTC. It specifies CASPRTSGSEETQYF.